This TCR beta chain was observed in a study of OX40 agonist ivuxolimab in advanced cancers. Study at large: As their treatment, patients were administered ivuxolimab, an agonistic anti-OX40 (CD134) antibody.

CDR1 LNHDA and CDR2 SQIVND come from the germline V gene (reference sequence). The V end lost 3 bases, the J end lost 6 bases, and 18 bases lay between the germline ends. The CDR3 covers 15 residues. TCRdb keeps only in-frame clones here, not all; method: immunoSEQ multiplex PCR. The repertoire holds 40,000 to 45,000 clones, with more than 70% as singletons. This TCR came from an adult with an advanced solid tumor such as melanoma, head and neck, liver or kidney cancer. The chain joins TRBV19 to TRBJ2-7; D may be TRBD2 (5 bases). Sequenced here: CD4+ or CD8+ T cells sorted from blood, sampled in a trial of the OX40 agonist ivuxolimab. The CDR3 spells CASSMGRAPEAEQYF. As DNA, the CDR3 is TGTGCCAGTAGTATGGGGAGAGCTCCGGAGGCCGAGCAGTACTTC. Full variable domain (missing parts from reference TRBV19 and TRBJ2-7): DGGITQSPKYLFRKEGQNVTLSCEQNLNHDAMYWYRQDPGQGLRLIYYSQIVNDFQKGDIAEGYSVSREKKESFPLTVTSAQKNPTAFYLCASSMGRAPEAEQYFGPGTRLTVT.